This entry concerns a single T cell receptor (beta chain). The sample is drawn from a study of blood T cell repertoires in COVID-19. Sequencing used immunoSEQ multiplex PCR; TCRdb keeps in-frame clones, though not all of them. Seen here are approximately 300,000 clones, over 75% observed once, and the top ten hold 0.87%. Germline-derived CDR1 and CDR2 are SNHLY and FYNNEI. The CDR3 contains 11 residues. Trimming shortened V by 8 bases and J by 7 bases, and 11 bases separated the two germline ends. The chain recombines TRBV2 with TRBJ1-1, with D possibly TRBD1 on 6 matching bases. Sequencing used peripheral blood. The origin of this receptor is a human donor with COVID-19, enrolled during active disease. The donor label of this sample is uncertain. The DNA of the CDR3 is TGTGCCAGCGTAAAGGACAGTGAAGCTTTCTTT. The encoded protein is CASVKDSEAFF.